This T cell receptor (beta chain) comes out of a study of beta chain features in type 1 diabetes. Study background: Researchers looked at approximately 110,000,000 sorted cells across all samples. Study-wide results and caveats: In every one of the four CD4+ subsets, TCRB CDR3s were moderately but significantly shorter in Type 1 diabetes patients.

Every isolated RNA sample was fully reverse transcribed, so sequencing captured expressed TCRB transcripts. TCRdb's copy holds only in-frame clones and misses some; the assay was immunoSEQ multiplex PCR. Found here are 130,000 or so clones, 7.5% to 9.5% of them singletons; the top ten hold approximately 0.7%. In the case of this clone: What it binds is not known.

CDR1 is SGHTA and CDR2 is FQGNSA in the germline V gene. The CDR3 spans 14 residues. Trimming pared 3 bases from V and 4 bases from J, leaving 12 bases between. The genes are TRBV7-2 and TRBJ1-2, with D perhaps TRBD1 (5 bases). The sample consisted of central memory CD4+ T cells from blood. The receptor comes from a man aged 25 to 40 with type 1 diabetes. CDR3 DNA: TGTGCCAGCAGCTTCGGGGGGATCGGCTATGGCTACACCTTC. Its protein is CASSFGGIGYGYTF.